This note documents a single T cell receptor (beta chain) sequence. Its antigen remains unknown. This specimen belongs to a study of cytomegalovirus exposure and HLA in healthy donors. Findings of the study overall: In vitro experiments confirmed that a few CMV-associated chains were specific for CMV antigens.

Assay: immunoSEQ multiplex PCR; the TCRdb copy retains only in-frame clones and omits some. The sample has some 150,000 clones, 88% seen once. This receptor was obtained from a woman between 18 and 29 years old in good health and CMV-seropositive. Sequencing was performed on PBMCs.

This CDR3 reads CASSPQTGSLHSGANVLTF. CDR3 in DNA: TGTGCCAGCTCACCACAAACCGGGTCTCTTCACTCTGGGGCCAACGTCCTGACTTTC. The rearrangement uses TRBV18 and TRBJ2-6, with D uncertain. With 1 base removed from V and 0 bases from J, the gap between germline ends came to 16 bases. The CDR3 is 19 residues long. Germline V CDR1 and CDR2: KGHSH, LQKENI.